These 23 T cell receptor beta chains came from one sample sequenced in a study of OX40 agonist ivuxolimab in advanced cancers. The method was immunoSEQ multiplex PCR; TCRdb's version includes in-frame clones alone and lacks a portion of them. This sample has about 83,000 clones, with about 80% found just once. Sequencing used CD4+ or CD8+ T cells sorted from blood, obtained in a trial of the OX40 agonist ivuxolimab. The receptors come from an adult with an advanced solid tumor such as melanoma, head and neck, liver or kidney cancer.

V is TRBV4-3 and J is TRBJ1-2; 9 positions match TRBD1. Germline loops: CDR1 LGHNA, CDR2 YSLEER. The junction had 6 bases not matched to a gene; V was cut back by 3 bases and J by 4 bases. The CDR3 consists of 15 residues. In DNA form, the CDR3 reads TGCGCCAGCAGCCAGACAGGGGGAATGGGCTATGGCTACACCTTC. This encodes CASSQTGGMGYGYTF.

The J gene is TRBJ1-2, the V gene TRBV14; the match to TRBD1 covers 7 bases. Germline assignment: CDR1 SGHDN and CDR2 FVKESK. The CDR3 runs 15 residues. After removal of 4 bases from V and 1 base from J, the junction contained 6 bases not matched to a gene. Here the CDR3 DNA reads TGTGCCAGCAGCCCGACAGGGACCTATAACTATGGCTACACCTTC. Translation: CASSPTGTYNYGYTF.

The V call is TRBV7-2, the J call TRBJ2-7; D is unclear. V gave up 5 bases and J gave up 4 bases, with 9 bases separating them. This CDR3 spans 12 amino acids. Germline assignment: CDR1 SGHTA and CDR2 FQGNSA. In nucleotides, the CDR3 is TGTGCCAGCAGCGGAACTCGTTACGAGCAGTACTTC. It yields the protein CASSGTRYEQYF.

This clone was detected once. The chain employs TRBV10-3 and TRBJ1-2; TRBD1 might be the D (6 bases). The germline CDR1 and CDR2 sequences are ENHRY and SYGVKD. Trimming took 8 bases from V and 5 from J, leaving 21 bases between them. The CDR3 totals 15 residues. The CDR3 DNA reads as TGTGCCATCGGCGAAATAAACAGGGATCCATATGGCTACACCTTC. This sequence encodes CAIGEINRDPYGYTF.

The chain links TRBV28 to TRBJ1-2; D is possibly TRBD1 (5 bases). The CDR3 consists of 11 residues. Germline V gives CDR1 MDHEN, CDR2 SYDVKM. Trimming shortened V by 6 bases and J by 5 bases, and 7 bases separated the two germline ends. In nucleotides, the CDR3 is TGTGCCAGCAGGAGGGGTTATGGCTACACCTTC. Translation: CASRRGYGYTF.

J is TRBJ2-7 and V is TRBV29-1; 7 nucleotides match TRBD1. Germline V gene lookup returns CDR1 SQVTM and CDR2 ANQGSEA. This CDR3 is 14 amino acids long. Trimming at V came to 6 bases and at J to 1 base, leaving 9 bases not matched to a gene. The CDR3 is CSVETGSGSYEQYF. The CDR3 nucleotides are TGCAGCGTGGAGACAGGGTCGGGATCCTACGAGCAGTACTTC.

The chain employs TRBV14 and TRBJ1-2, with D hard to call. The CDR3 runs to 12 residues. Germline values: CDR1 SGHDN, CDR2 FVKESK. The V end was cut by 0 bases, the J end by 6 bases, with 5 bases between. The CDR3 coding sequence is TGTGCCAGCAGCCAAGACAGAGATGGCTACACCTTC. It encodes CASSQDRDGYTF. Combining the CDR3 with reference TRBV14 and TRBJ1-2 gives the whole variable domain EAGVTQFPSHSVIEKGQTVTLRCDPISGHDNLYWYRRVMGKEIKFLLHFVKESKQDESGMPNNRFLAERTGGTYSTLKVQPAELEDSGVYFCASSQDRDGYTFGSGTRLTVV.

The chain couples TRBV27 to TRBJ2-5; D possibly corresponds to TRBD2 (5 bases). In germline, CDR1 is MNHEY, CDR2 SMNVEV (reference sequence). V shed 6 bases and J shed 0 bases, with 23 bases lying between them. This CDR3 spans 18 amino acids. CDR3: CASSKIFLGVRDQETQYF. The CDR3 nucleotides are TGTGCCAGCAGCAAAATATTCCTGGGAGTCAGAGACCAAGAGACCCAGTACTTC.

The V gene is TRBV19, the J gene TRBJ1-2, with 9 bases aligning to TRBD1. Germline CDR1 reads LNHDA; CDR2 reads SQIVND (reference sequence). The J segment lost 8 bases and the V segment lost 4 bases, leaving 8 bases of the junction unmatched. This CDR3 has 14 amino acids. The DNA of the CDR3 is TGTGCCAGTAGTACCCCGGGACAGGGAGCGGGCTACACCTTC. It translates to CASSTPGQGAGYTF.

The J gene is TRBJ2-7, the V gene TRBV9; TRBD1 matches 8 bases. V was clipped by 4 bases and J by 0 bases; unmatched bases: 6. This CDR3 is 15 amino acids long. Germline V CDR1 and CDR2: SGDLS, YYNGEE. The CDR3 spells CASSPQGQVSYEQYF. CDR3 DNA sequence: TGTGCCAGCAGCCCCCAGGGACAGGTCTCCTACGAGCAGTACTTC.

The V call is TRBV19, the J call TRBJ1-5; weak D call: TRBD1 (6 bases). CDR1 and CDR2 from the germline V gene are LNHDA and SQIVND (reference sequence). V lost 2 bases to trimming and J lost 4 bases, with 18 bases between them. This CDR3 comprises 17 residues. CDR3 region: CASSIRGRGAGNQPQHF. The CDR3 DNA reads as TGTGCCAGTAGTATAAGGGGGAGAGGGGCTGGGAATCAGCCCCAGCATTTT.

The gene calls are TRBV27 and TRBJ2-5; a possible D gene is TRBD2 (7 bases). Germline V lookup: CDR1 MNHEY, CDR2 SMNVEV (reference sequence). V was pared by 5 bases and J by 4 bases, with 17 bases between. The CDR3 covers 15 residues. The CDR3 loop reads CASSGWGGPRETQYF. The CDR3, as DNA: TGTGCCAGCAGTGGATGGGGGGGCCCAAGAGAGACCCAGTACTTC.

The chain has TRBV6-1 and TRBJ2-7; tentative D call: TRBD1 (6 bases). Germline V lookup: CDR1 MNHNS, CDR2 SASEGT. This CDR3 has 15 residues. V was pared by 3 bases and J by 2 bases, with 14 bases between. CDR3 coding DNA: TGTGCCAGCAGTGATCCCACAGGGCCCCCCTACGAGCAGTACTTC. Amino acid sequence: CASSDPTGPPYEQYF.

The V gene is TRBV6-5, the J gene TRBJ2-7; the D gene is possibly TRBD1 (5 bases). V lost 5 bases and J lost 0, with 8 bases in between. The CDR3 contains 13 residues. Germline V gives CDR1 MNHEY, CDR2 SVGAGI. DNA for the CDR3: TGTGCCAGCAGTGACAGTTACTCCTACGAGCAGTACTTC. Translating gives CASSDSYSYEQYF.

The chain combines TRBV18 with TRBJ1-2, with TRBD1 matching over 9 bases. V dropped 3 bases and J dropped 8; count of bases not matched to a gene: 10. CDR1 is KGHSH and CDR2 is LQKENI in the germline V gene. The CDR3 totals 15 residues. DNA of the CDR3: TGTGCCAGCTCACCCAGGGACAGGGACTGGAAAGGCTACACCTTC. Amino acids: CASSPRDRDWKGYTF.

This rearrangement joins TRBV5-4 to TRBJ2-7, with 7 bases lining up with TRBD2. The CDR3 has 12 residues. Per the germline V gene, CDR1 is SGHNT and CDR2 is YYREEE (reference sequence). V shed 4 bases, J shed 6 bases, and the junction held 4 bases outside the gene matches. The CDR3 region has the DNA TGTGCCAGCAGCGGGGGGGGAACCGAGCAGTACTTC. Residues: CASSGGGTEQYF. Using reference TRBV5-4 and TRBJ2-7 for the parts outside the CDR3, the full variable domain is ETGVTQSPTHLIKTRGQQVTLRCSSQSGHNTVSWYQQALGQGPQFIFQYYREEENGRGNFPPRFSGLQFPNYSSELNVNALELDDSALYLCASSGGGTEQYFGPGTRLTVT.

This clone was picked up a small number of times. The CDR3 coding sequence is TGCGCCAGCAGCCAGGGACAGGGCCTTGAGCAGTTCTTC. It is translated as CASSQGQGLEQFF. The chain recombines TRBV10-1 with TRBJ2-1; 9 bases map to TRBD1. Germline-derived CDR1 and CDR2 are WNHNN and SYGVQD (reference sequence). J gave up 9 bases and V 6 bases, and 6 bases lay outside the gene matches. This CDR3 has 13 residues.

The chain uses TRBV19 and TRBJ2-1, with 16 bases that match TRBD2. Trimming took 2 bases from V and 10 from J; bases not matched to a gene: 11. The CDR3 spans 18 residues. The germline gives CDR1 LNHDA, CDR2 SQIVND (reference sequence). CDR3 loop: CASSIRMGLAGGPAEQFF. CDR3 in DNA: TGTGCCAGTAGTATACGAATGGGACTAGCGGGGGGGCCGGCCGAGCAGTTCTTC.

The gene calls are TRBV11-2 and TRBJ1-1; possible D gene TRBD1, 6 bases. Trimming took 5 bases from V and 1 from J, leaving 14 bases between them. From germline, CDR1 is SGHAT and CDR2 FQNNGV. The CDR3 is 15 residues long. CDR3 bases: TGTGCCAGCAGCCATAAGACGACAGGGAACACTGAAGCTTTCTTT. Translation: CASSHKTTGNTEAFF.

The chain uses TRBV9 and TRBJ1-3; D possibly corresponds to TRBD1 (6 bases). V lost 0 bases and J lost 4, with 11 bases in between. CDR1 and CDR2 (germline): SGDLS, YYNGEE. The CDR3 consists of 15 residues. Written as DNA, the CDR3 is TGTGCCAGCAGCGTAGCCTTGGGGGGCGGAAACACCATATATTTT. This encodes CASSVALGGGNTIYF.

The chain combines TRBV2 with TRBJ1-2, with 7 bases that match TRBD1. This CDR3 spans 14 amino acids. V lost 5 bases, J lost 4 bases, and 7 bases stayed unmatched. The V gene's germline CDR1 is SNHLY and CDR2 FYNNEI. The CDR3 loop is CASSPGTALYGYTF. The CDR3 coding sequence is TGTGCCAGCAGTCCCGGGACAGCCCTCTATGGCTACACCTTC.

Regarding this clone: Other DNA sequences within the sample encode an identical CDR3. The V gene is TRBV9, the J gene TRBJ2-1; the D is unclear. This CDR3 contains 15 residues. The V gene's germline CDR1 is SGDLS and CDR2 YYNGEE. Trimming pared 0 bases from V and 0 bases from J, leaving 7 bases between. The CDR3 DNA reads as TGTGCCAGCAGCGTAGTCCCGAGCTCCTACAATGAGCAGTTCTTC. Its translation is CASSVVPSSYNEQFF.

This chain uses TRBV28 with TRBJ1-2; D not certain. Between the trimmed V and J ends, which lost 2 bases and 8 bases, there was a span of 9 bases. The CDR3 is 12 residues long. Per germline, CDR1 MDHEN and CDR2 SYDVKM. In DNA, the CDR3 is TGTGCCAGCAGTTTACCCCTTTACGGCTACACCTTC. Its protein product is CASSLPLYGYTF.